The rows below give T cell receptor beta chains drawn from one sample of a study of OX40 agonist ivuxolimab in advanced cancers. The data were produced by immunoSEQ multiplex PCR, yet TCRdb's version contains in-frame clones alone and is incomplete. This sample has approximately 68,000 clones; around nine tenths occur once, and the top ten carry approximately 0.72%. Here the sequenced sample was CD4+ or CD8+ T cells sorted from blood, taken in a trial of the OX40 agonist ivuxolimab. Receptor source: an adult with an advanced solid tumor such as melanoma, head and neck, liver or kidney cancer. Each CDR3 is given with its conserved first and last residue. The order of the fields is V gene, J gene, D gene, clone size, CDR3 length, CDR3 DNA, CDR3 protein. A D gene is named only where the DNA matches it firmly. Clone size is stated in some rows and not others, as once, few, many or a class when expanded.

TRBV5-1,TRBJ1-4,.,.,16,TGCGCCAGCAGACGTCTTTACAGGTCAACTAATGAAAAACTGTTTTTT,CASRRLYRSTNEKLFF
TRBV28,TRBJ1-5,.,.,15,TGTGCCAGCAGAGGAGGTGGGGGGAGCAATCAGCCCCAGCATTTT,CASRGGGGSNQPQHF
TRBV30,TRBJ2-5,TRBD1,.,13,TGTGCCTGGGACAGGGGAAGGCAAGAGACCCAGTACTTC,CAWDRGRQETQYF
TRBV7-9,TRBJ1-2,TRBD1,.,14,TGTGCCAGCAGTCACCCGGACAGGGGCCGGGGCTACACCTTC,CASSHPDRGRGYTF
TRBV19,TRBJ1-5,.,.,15,TGTGCCAGTAGTATTAGGCAGCTTAGCAATCAGCCCCAGCATTTT,CASSIRQLSNQPQHF
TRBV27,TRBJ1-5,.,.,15,TGTGCCAGCAGTTTCGGGGGTGGAAGCAATCAGCCCCAGCATTTT,CASSFGGGSNQPQHF
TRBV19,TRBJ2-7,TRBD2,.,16,TGTGCCAGTAGTATATACCCCGGGGGGAGCTCCTACGAGCAGTACTTC,CASSIYPGGSSYEQYF
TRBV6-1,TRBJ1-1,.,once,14,TGTGCCAGCAACCTGGGCCTCTACGACACTGAAGCTTTCTTT,CASNLGLYDTEAFF
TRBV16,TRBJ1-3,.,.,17,TGTGCCAGCAGCCAAACCGGCCGTGTGGCAGGGAGAAACACCATATATTTT,CASSQTGRVAGRNTIYF
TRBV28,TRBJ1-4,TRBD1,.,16,TGTGCCAGCAGTTTAAGCGGGGGACAGGGTAATGAAAAACTGTTTTTT,CASSLSGGQGNEKLFF
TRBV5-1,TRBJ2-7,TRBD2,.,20,TGCGCCGGCAGCTTGGAGGGCGGGGGGGCGACCTTTATTGGTACAGACGAGCAGTACTTC,CAGSLEGGGATFIGTDEQYF
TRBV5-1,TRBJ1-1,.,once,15,TGCGCCAGCAGCTCGTCACCAGGGATGAACACTGAAGCTTTCTTT,CASSSSPGMNTEAFF
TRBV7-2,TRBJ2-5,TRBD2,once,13,TGTGCCAGCAGCTTAAGCGGGGGAGAGACCCAGTACTTC,CASSLSGGETQYF
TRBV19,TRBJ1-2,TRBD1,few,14,TGTGCCAGTAACCGGCCGGGACAGCGCTATGGCTACACCTTC,CASNRPGQRYGYTF
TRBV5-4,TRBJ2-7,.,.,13,TGTGCCAGCAGCCCGAATGTGGACTACGAGCAGTACTTC,CASSPNVDYEQYF
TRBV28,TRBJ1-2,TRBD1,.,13,TGTGCCAGCAGCCCCGGACAGGCGGGGGGCTACACCTTC,CASSPGQAGGYTF
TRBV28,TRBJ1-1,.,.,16,TGTGCCAGCAGTCCGGGCGACATACCTATGAACACTGAAGCTTTCTTT,CASSPGDIPMNTEAFF
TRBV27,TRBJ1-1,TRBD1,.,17,TGTGCCAGCAGTTTTCAAGGAGCAGGGGGCTTCAACACTGAAGCTTTCTTT,CASSFQGAGGFNTEAFF
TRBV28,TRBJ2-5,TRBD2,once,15,TGTGCCAGCAGTTTTGGGGGGGACGGTTTAAAGACCCAGTACTTC,CASSFGGDGLKTQYF
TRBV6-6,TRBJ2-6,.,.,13,TGTGCCACCTTAGTCTCTGGGGCCAACGTCCTGACTTTC,CATLVSGANVLTF
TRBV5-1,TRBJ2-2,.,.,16,TGCGCCAGCAGCACGGTATCCGGGACACGGATCGGGGAGCTGTTTTTT,CASSTVSGTRIGELFF
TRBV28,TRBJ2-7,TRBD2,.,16,TGTGCCAGCAGGCCCCATAAAGCGGGAAGATACTACGAGCAGTACTTC,CASRPHKAGRYYEQYF
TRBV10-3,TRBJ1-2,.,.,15,TGTGCCATCAGTTCTACGACGGGACTGAACTATGGCTACACCTTC,CAISSTTGLNYGYTF
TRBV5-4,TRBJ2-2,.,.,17,TGTGCCAGCAGCCAGGACTTGCTAGACACAGGCACCGGGGAGCTGTTTTTT,CASSQDLLDTGTGELFF
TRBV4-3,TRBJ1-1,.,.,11,TGCGCCAGCAGCCACTCGTCTGAAGCTTTCTTT,CASSHSSEAFF
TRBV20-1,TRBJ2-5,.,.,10,TGCAGTGCTTTCAGGGGAACCCAGTACTTC,CSAFRGTQYF
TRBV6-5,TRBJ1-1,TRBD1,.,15,TGTGCCAGCAGTCAGACAGGGGGCGGAAACACTGAAGCTTTCTTT,CASSQTGGGNTEAFF
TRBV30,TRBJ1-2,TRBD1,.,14,TGTGCCTGGAGCCTCGGGACAGGGTCCTATGGCTACACCTTC,CAWSLGTGSYGYTF
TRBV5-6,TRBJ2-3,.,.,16,TGTGCCAGCAGCGGTGTGGGTGGCGGTAGCACAGATACGCAGTATTTT,CASSGVGGGSTDTQYF
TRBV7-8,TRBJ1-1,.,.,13,TGTGCCAGCAGCTTATCACTGATCACTGAAGCTTTCTTT,CASSLSLITEAFF
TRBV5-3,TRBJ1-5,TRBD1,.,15,TGTGCCAGAAGCGAACAGGGACAGGGGTTTCAGCCCCAGCATTTT,CARSEQGQGFQPQHF
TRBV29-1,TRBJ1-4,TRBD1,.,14,TGCAGCGCCGCAGAGGACAGGGCCAATGAAAAACTGTTTTTT,CSAAEDRANEKLFF
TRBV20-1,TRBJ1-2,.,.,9,TGCAGGGGGCGGAGTGGCTACACCTTC,CRGRSGYTF
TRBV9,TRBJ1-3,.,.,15,TGTGCCAGCAGCGTAGGGGGGATCTCTGGAAACACCATATATTTT,CASSVGGISGNTIYF
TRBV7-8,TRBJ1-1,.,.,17,TGTGCCAGCAGCCCGCAGGCGGTAGGAGTTTGGAACACTGAAGCTTTCTTT,CASSPQAVGVWNTEAFF
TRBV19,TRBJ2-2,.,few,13,TGTGCCAGTAGTGTACAGGGAGCCGGGGAGCTGTTTTTT,CASSVQGAGELFF
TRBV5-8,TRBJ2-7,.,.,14,TGTGCCAGCAGCTTGGTGACGGTCTCCTACGAGCAGTACTTC,CASSLVTVSYEQYF
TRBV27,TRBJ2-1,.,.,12,TGTGCCAGCAGGCGGGGTTGGGATGAGCAGTTCTTC,CASRRGWDEQFF
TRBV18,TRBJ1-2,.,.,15,TGTGCCAGCTCACCACCGGGAAAGCCTAACTATGGCTACACCTTC,CASSPPGKPNYGYTF
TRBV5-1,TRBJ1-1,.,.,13,TGCGCCAGCAGCTTGTGGGGCATTACTGAAGCTTTCTTT,CASSLWGITEAFF
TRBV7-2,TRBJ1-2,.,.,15,TGTGCCAGCAGCTTAGATCTTGGTCAGTCTAGTGGCTACACCTTC,CASSLDLGQSSGYTF
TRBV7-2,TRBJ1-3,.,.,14,TGTGCCAGCAGCTTATCAGGCTCTGGAAACACCATATATTTT,CASSLSGSGNTIYF
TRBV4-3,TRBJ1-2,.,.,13,TGCGCCAGCAGCCAAGATCTGGAGAGGGGCTACACCTTC,CASSQDLERGYTF
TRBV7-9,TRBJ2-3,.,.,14,TGTGCCAGCAGCTCTGGGGGCCACACAGATACGCAGTATTTT,CASSSGGHTDTQYF
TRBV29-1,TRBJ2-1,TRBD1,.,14,TGCAGCGTTGATGTACCAGGGGGCTTGGATGAGCAGTTCTTC,CSVDVPGGLDEQFF